This T cell receptor (beta chain) was identified during a study of CD8 T cells in Susac syndrome. Random hexamers were used to reverse transcribe the RNA input (about 0.5 to 1 ug). From the immunoSEQ multiplex PCR reads, TCRdb called clonotypes with MiXCR, one entry per CDR3 protein. Seen here are under 200,000 distinct CDR3 sequences, approximately 94% observed once, and the top ten hold approximately 0.12%. Trimming took off 3 bases at V and 1 base at J, with 6 bases between the two ends. CDR3 length: 13 residues. From germline, CDR1 is SGHTA and CDR2 FQGTGA. This sequence joins TRBV7-3 and TRBJ1-1, with D hard to call. Material for sequencing was CD4+ T cells from PBMCs. The clonotype was recovered from a human donor with Susac syndrome. CDR3 DNA: TGTGCCAGCAGCTTTAAGACGAACACTGAAGCTTTCTTT. Encoded protein: CASSFKTNTEAFF.